This TCR beta chain stems from a study of CD8+ T cells in alopecia areata. Study background: Affected scalp percentage set treated patients' severity scores. General observations from the study: In scalp and blood, many expanded lesional clones persisted during tofacitinib.

Sequencing relied on a cDNA template that was reverse transcribed from extracted RNA. The method was immunoSEQ multiplex PCR; TCRdb's version includes in-frame clones alone and lacks a portion of them. The sample lists about 210,000 clones, around 66% occurring once. Treatment denoted: oral pan-JAK inhibitor, 5-10 mg twice daily. Separation by sorting yielded CD4+ and CD8+ T cells from PBMCs. Per germline, CDR1 SNHLY and CDR2 FYNNEI. The CDR3 has 14 amino acids. V was trimmed by 1 base and J by 2 bases, leaving 9 bases between them. A word on this clone: The antigen remains undetermined.

The chain combines TRBV2 with TRBJ2-7; D is unclear. The sequence was collected from a human donor with alopecia areata. The sample was CD4+ T cells sorted from blood, taken at week 4, from a patient treated with tofacitinib. CDR3 bases: TGTGCCAGCAGTGAAGGGTCCGAAGCCTACGAGCAGTACTTC. Translation: CASSEGSEAYEQYF.